The text below deals with one T cell receptor (beta chain). Per the germline V gene, CDR1 is SQVTM and CDR2 is ANQGSEA. V was clipped by 4 bases and J by 1 base; unmatched bases: 2. This CDR3 contains 13 residues. The record originates from a study of blood T cell repertoires in COVID-19. Looking at the study overall: Researchers got acute and convalescent COVID-19 samples from the United States, Italy and Spain. T cells, B-cell-depleted T cells, or PBMCs supplied cDNA or gDNA.

Original data processing: Estimation of nucleated cell counts was performed using reference gene primer amplification. Clones were read by immunoSEQ multiplex PCR, and TCRdb kept only the in-frame ones, dropping some. That table furnishes V, J and clone size, whereas the DNA furnished D and trimming. The data hold about 310,000 clones, with around 87% observed a single time. Material for sequencing was peripheral blood. The chain employs TRBV29-1 and TRBJ2-3; 7 bases align to TRBD2. The source of this sequence is a woman in her fifties or sixties who had recovered from COVID-19. DNA for the CDR3: TGCAGCGTTGGCGGACTAGGCACAGATACGCAGTATTTT. Translation: CSVGGLGTDTQYF.